Listed below are T cell receptor beta chains from one sample, sequenced in a study of STAT5B mutations in CD4+ large granular lymphocyte leukemia. Sequencing was performed with immunoSEQ multiplex PCR; in TCRdb, only in-frame clones are kept and a portion is missing. The top ten hold 7% to 10% of the sample, which has about 4,600 clones, around three quarters seen once. Specimen: PBMCs. The receptor set was obtained from a man in his 70s with CD4+ T-cell large granular lymphocyte leukemia. The CDR3 runs from the conserved cysteine through the conserved F or W. The order of the fields is V gene, CDR3 protein.

TRBV23-1 | CASSRDRGLGGELFF
TRBV10-2 | CASIRGDFYNEQFF
TRBV19 | CASSIGGTGGSETQYF
TRBV2 | CASSEEGFGGYTF
TRBV5-6 | CASRGTGTRANEQFF
TRBV15 | CATSSNRGYEQYF
TRBV19 | CASSIQGATNEKLFF
TRBV29-1 | CSVGGDRGLDTQYF
TRBV4-2 | CASSQDGGSQDTQYF
TRBV6-1 | CASSSAGTDLEQYF
TRBV5-4 | CASSLRDTQYF
TRBV19 | CASSIWKNGHTGELFF
TRBV19 | CASSMGAGGNYNEQFF
TRBV7-9 | CASSLGGHYNEQFF
TRBV18 | CASSPEGNTIYF